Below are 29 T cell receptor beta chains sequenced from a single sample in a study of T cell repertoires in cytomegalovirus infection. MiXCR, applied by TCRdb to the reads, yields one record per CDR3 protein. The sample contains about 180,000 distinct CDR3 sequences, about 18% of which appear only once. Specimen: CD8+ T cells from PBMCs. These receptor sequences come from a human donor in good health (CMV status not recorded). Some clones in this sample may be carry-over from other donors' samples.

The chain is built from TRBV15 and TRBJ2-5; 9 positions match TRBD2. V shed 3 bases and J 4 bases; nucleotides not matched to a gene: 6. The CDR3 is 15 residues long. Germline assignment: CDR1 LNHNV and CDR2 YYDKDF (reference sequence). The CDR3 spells CATSSSSGVGETQYF. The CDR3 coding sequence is TGTGCCACCAGCAGTTCTAGCGGGGTTGGAGAGACCCAGTACTTC.

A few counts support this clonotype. The CDR3 is CASSVRGVQETQYF. In DNA, the CDR3 is TGTGCCAGCAGCGTCAGGGGAGTCCAGGAGACCCAGTACTTC. The chain couples TRBV7-9 to TRBJ2-5; a possible D gene is TRBD1 (6 bases). V lost 5 bases and J lost 5, with 15 bases in between. The germline gives CDR1 SEHNR, CDR2 FQNEAQ (reference sequence). The CDR3 has 14 amino acids.

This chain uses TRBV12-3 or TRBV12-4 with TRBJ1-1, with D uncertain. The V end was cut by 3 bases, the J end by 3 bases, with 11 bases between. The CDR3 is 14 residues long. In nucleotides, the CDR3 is TGTGCCAGCAGTTTTGCGAATGGGGACACTGAAGCTTTCTTT. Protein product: CASSFANGDTEAFF.

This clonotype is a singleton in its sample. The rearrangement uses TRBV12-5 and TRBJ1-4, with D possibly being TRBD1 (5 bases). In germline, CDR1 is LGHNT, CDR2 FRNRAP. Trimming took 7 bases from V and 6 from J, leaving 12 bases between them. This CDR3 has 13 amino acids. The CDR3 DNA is TGTGCTAGTGCTTCGTGGGGGGATGAAAAACTGTTTTTT. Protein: CASASWGDEKLFF.

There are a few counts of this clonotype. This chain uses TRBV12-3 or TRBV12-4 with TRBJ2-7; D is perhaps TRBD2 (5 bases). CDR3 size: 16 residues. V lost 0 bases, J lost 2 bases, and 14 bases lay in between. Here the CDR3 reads CASSLARLAPTYEQYF. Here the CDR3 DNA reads TGTGCCAGCAGTTTAGCGCGTCTAGCTCCAACCTACGAGCAGTACTTC.

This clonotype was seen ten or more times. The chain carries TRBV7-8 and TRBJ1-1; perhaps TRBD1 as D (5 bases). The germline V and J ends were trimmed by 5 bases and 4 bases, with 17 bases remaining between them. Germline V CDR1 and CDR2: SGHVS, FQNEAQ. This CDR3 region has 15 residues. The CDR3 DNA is TGTGCCAGCAGCCCAGAGGCAGGGCGGTCCACTGAAGCTTTCTTT. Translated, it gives CASSPEAGRSTEAFF.

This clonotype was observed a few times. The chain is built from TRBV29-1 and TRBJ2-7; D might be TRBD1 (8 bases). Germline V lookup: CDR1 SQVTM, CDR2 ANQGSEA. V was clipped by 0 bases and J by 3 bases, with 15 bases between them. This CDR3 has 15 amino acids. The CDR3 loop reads CSVEEGRDRIYEQYF. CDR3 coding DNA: TGCAGCGTTGAAGAAGGGAGGGACAGGATCTACGAGCAGTACTTC.

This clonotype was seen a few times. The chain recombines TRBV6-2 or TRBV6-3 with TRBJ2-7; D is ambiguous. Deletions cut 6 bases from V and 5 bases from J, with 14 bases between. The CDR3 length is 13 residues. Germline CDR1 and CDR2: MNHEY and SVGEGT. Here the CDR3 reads CASSATPLDEQYF. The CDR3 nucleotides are TGTGCCAGCAGCGCGACACCGCTGGACGAGCAGTACTTC.

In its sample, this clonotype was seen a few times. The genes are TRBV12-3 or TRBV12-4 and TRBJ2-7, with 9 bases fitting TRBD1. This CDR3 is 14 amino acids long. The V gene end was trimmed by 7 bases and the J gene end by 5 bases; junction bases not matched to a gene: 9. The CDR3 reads CASNLQGAKDEQYF. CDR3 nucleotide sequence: TGTGCCAGCAATCTACAGGGGGCTAAGGACGAGCAGTACTTC.

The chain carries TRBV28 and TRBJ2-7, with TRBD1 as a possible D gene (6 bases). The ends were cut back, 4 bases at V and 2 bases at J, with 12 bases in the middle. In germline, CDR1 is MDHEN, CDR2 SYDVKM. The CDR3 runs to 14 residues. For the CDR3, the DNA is TGTGCCAGCAGTTCCGTGACAGGTACCTACGAGCAGTACTTC. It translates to CASSSVTGTYEQYF.

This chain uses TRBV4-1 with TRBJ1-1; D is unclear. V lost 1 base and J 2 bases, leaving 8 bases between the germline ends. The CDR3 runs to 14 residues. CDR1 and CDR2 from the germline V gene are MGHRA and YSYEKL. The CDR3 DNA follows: TGCGCCAGCAGCCAAGTAGGGATAAACACTGAAGCTTTCTTT. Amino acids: CASSQVGINTEAFF.

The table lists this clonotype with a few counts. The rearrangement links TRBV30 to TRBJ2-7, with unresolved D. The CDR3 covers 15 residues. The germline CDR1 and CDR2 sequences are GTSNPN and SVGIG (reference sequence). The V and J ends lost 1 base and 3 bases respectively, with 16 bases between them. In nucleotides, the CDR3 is TGTGCCTGGAGTGAATCCCCCGGACCCTTCTACGAGCAGTACTTC. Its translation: CAWSESPGPFYEQYF. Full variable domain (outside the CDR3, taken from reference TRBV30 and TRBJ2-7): SQTIHQWPATLVQPVGSPLSLECTVEGTSNPNLYWYRQAAGRGLQLLFYSVGIGQISSEVPQNLSASRPQDRQFILSSKKLLLSDSGFYLCAWSESPGPFYEQYFGPGTRLTVT.

The chain's CDR3 is CASSLAGVRNTIYF. CDR3 in DNA: TGTGCCAGCAGCTTAGCTGGGGTGAGAAACACCATATATTTT. V gene TRBV7-2 combines with J gene TRBJ1-3; no clear D gene. Germline lookup yields CDR1 SGHTA and CDR2 FQGNSA. The CDR3 runs to 14 residues. The V and J ends lost 0 bases and 5 bases respectively, with 8 bases between them.

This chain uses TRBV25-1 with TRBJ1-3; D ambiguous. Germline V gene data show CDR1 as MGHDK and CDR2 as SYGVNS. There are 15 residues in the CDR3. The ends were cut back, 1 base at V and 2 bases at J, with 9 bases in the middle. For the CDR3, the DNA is TGTGCCAGCAGTGAATCCACGGACCCTGGAAACACCATATATTTT. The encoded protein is CASSESTDPGNTIYF.

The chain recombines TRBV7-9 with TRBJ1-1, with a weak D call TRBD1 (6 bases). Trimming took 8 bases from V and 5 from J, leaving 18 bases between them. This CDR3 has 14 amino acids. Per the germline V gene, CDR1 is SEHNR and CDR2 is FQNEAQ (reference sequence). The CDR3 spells CASAEGVGVTEAFF. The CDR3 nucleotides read TGTGCCAGCGCGGAGGGGGTAGGTGTGACTGAAGCTTTCTTT.

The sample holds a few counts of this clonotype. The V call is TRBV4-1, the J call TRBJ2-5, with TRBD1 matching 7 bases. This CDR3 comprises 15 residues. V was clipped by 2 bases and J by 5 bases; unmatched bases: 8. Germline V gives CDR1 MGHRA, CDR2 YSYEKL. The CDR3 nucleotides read TGCGCCAGCAGCCAATCGACAGGGATACGGGAGACCCAGTACTTC. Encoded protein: CASSQSTGIRETQYF.

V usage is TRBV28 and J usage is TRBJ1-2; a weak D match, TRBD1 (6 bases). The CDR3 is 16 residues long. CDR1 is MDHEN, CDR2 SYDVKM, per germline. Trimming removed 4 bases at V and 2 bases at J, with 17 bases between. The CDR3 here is CASSSGQPTRNYGYTF. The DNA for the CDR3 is TGTGCCAGCAGTTCCGGACAGCCTACTAGAAACTATGGCTACACCTTC.

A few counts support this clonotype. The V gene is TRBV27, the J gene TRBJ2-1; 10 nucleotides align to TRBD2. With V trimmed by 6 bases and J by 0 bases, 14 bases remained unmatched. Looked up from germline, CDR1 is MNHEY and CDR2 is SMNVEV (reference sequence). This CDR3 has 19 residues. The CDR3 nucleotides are TGTGCCAGCAGACTCTGGGCGGCTAGCGGGGGCCTCTCCTACAATGAGCAGTTCTTC. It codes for CASRLWAASGGLSYNEQFF.

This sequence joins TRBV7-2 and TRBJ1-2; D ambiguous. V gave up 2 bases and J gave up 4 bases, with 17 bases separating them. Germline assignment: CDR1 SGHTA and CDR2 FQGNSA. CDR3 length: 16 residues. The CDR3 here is CASSLSPVGRSYGYTF. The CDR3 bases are TGTGCCAGCAGCTTATCCCCGGTCGGCAGGAGCTATGGCTACACCTTC.

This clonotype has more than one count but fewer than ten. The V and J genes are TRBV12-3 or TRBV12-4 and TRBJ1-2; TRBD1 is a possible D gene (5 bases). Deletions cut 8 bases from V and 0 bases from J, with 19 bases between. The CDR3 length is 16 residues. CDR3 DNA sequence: TGTGCCAGCGGGACGACCGGGTCCATCTCTAACTATGGCTACACCTTC. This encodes CASGTTGSISNYGYTF.

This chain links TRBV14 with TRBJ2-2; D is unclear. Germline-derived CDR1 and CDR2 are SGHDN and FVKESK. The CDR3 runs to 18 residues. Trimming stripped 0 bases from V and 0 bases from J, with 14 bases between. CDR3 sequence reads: CASSQEGSTDSNTGELFF. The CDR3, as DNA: TGTGCCAGCAGCCAAGAGGGATCCACAGATTCGAACACCGGGGAGCTGTTTTTT.

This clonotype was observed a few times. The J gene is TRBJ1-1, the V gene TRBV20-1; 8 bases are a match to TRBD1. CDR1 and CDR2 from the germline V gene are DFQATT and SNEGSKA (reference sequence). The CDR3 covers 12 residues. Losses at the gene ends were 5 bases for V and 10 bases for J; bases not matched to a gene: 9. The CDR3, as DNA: TGCAGTGCTTTTGGACAGGGATTAGTAGCTTTCTTT. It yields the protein CSAFGQGLVAFF.

CDR3 loop: CSVEDPRNEKLFF. CDR3 in DNA: TGCAGCGTTGAAGATCCCAGAAATGAAAAACTGTTTTTT. The chain couples TRBV29-1 to TRBJ1-4; D is ambiguous. Trimming stripped 0 bases from V and 5 bases from J, with 7 bases between. Germline CDR1 and CDR2: SQVTM and ANQGSEA. The CDR3 covers 13 residues.

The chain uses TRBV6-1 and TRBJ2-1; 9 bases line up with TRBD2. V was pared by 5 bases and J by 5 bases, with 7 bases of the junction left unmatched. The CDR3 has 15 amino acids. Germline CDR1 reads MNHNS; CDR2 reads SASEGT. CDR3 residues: CASSSGGPWDNEQFF. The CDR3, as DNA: TGTGCCAGCAGTAGCGGGGGGCCTTGGGACAATGAGCAGTTCTTC.

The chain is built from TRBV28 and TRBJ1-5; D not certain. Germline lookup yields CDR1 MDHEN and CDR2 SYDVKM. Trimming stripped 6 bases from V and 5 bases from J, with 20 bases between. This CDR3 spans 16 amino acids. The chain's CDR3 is CASSLGVKGRDQPQHF. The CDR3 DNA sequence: TGTGCCAGCAGCCTCGGGGTAAAGGGTAGGGATCAGCCCCAGCATTTT. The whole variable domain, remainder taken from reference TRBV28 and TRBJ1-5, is DVKVTQSSRYLVKRTGEKVFLECVQDMDHENMFWYRQDPGLGLRLIYFSYDVKMKEKGDIPEGYSVSREKKERFSLILESASTNQTSMYLCASSLGVKGRDQPQHFGDGTRLSIL.

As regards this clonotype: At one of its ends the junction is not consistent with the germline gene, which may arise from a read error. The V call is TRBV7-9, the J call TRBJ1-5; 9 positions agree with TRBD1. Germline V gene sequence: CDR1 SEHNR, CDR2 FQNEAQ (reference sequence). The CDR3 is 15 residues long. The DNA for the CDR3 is TGTGCCAGCAGCAGCTCGGACAGGGGTAATCAGCCCCTGCATTTT. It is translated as CASSSSDRGNQPLHF. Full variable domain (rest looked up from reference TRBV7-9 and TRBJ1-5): DTGVSQNPRHKITKRGQNVTFRCDPISEHNRLYWYRQTLGQGPEFLTYFQNEAQLEKSRLLSDRFSAERPKGSFSTLEIQRTEQGDSAMYLCASSSSDRGNQPLHFGDGTRLSIL.

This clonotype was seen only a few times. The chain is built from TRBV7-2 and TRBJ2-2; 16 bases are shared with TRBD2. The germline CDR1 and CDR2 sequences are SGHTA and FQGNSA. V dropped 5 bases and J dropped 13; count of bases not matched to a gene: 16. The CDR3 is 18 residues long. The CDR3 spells CASSPLPGTSGGAGSLFF. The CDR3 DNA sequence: TGTGCCAGCAGCCCCCTTCCCGGGACTAGCGGGGGGGCCGGATCGCTGTTTTTT.

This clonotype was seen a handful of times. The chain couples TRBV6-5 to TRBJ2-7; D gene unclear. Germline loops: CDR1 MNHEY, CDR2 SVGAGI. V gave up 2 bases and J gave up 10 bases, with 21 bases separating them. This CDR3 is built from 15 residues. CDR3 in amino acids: CASSYGLGLDVQQYF. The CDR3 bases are TGTGCCAGCAGTTACGGGCTTGGGCTAGACGTGCAACAGTACTTC.

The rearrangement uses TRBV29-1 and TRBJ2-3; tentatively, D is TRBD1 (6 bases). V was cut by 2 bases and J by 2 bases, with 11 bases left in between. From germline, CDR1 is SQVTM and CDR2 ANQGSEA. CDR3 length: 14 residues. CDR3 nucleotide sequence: TGCAGCGTTGAACAGGGGATCACCACAGATACGCAGTATTTT. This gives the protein CSVEQGITTDTQYF.